The present T cell receptor (beta chain) was sequenced within a study of T cell repertoires in cytomegalovirus infection. The wider study: CMV infection together with matching HLA type was indicated by public TCR beta signatures. Study-level results: CMV-specific TCR beta clonotypes restricted by HLA-C dominated the ex vivo response. Cumulative frequency (of public TCR beta family members) identified carriers of CMV plus the relevant HLA.

Each CDR3 protein gets one entry after TCRdb re-called the reads with MiXCR. The sample lists fewer than 350,000 distinct CDR3 sequences; 15% to 20% were seen once. A remark on this clonotype: Its antigen is unknown.

The origin of this receptor is a human donor in good health (CMV status not recorded). Some clones in this sample may be carry-over from other donors' samples. The sequenced sample was PBMCs.

The CDR3 reads CASSLRTGSADTQYF. The CDR3 nucleotides read TGTGCCAGCAGCCTGCGGACAGGGTCCGCCGATACGCAGTATTTT. This chain joins TRBV13 and TRBJ2-3, with TRBD1 matching over 8 bases. The CDR3 is 15 residues long. The trim removed 5 bases at V and 6 bases at J, leaving 10 bases unmatched. Germline-derived CDR1 and CDR2 are PRHDT and FYEKMQ (reference sequence).